Below, 30 T cell receptor beta chains from the same sample are listed, as sequenced in a study of post-analysis software for immune sequencing data. Notes on the study in general: TRBV segments more frequent in patients than in controls numbered a few and included TRBV5-6, TRBV5-1 and TRBV20-1.

TCR beta cDNA libraries had unique molecular identifiers. TCRdb re-derived calls from the PCR reads in MiXCR, one entry per CDR3 protein. The data hold roughly 650,000 distinct CDR3 sequences, with about 60% observed a single time. These TCRs are of unknown antigen specificity. Sequencing used blood. These receptors all stem from a girl aged 2 to 9 with multiple sclerosis.

The gene calls are TRBV11-2 and TRBJ2-3, with D possibly being TRBD1 (6 bases). Trimming pared 5 bases from V and 0 bases from J, leaving 18 bases between. Germline CDR1 and CDR2: SGHAT and FQNNGV. CDR3 length equals 17 residues. For the CDR3, the DNA is TGTGCCAGCAGCCGCCAGCCGAGGGGGACCAGCACAGATACGCAGTATTTT. Translating it yields CASSRQPRGTSTDTQYF.

The gene calls are TRBV2 and TRBJ1-6; D ambiguous. Trimming stripped 2 bases from V and 0 bases from J, with 11 bases between. This CDR3 has 17 residues. Germline loops: CDR1 SNHLY, CDR2 FYNNEI. The CDR3 here is CASSEMPQSSYNSPLHF. DNA of the CDR3: TGTGCCAGCAGTGAAATGCCTCAGAGCTCCTATAATTCACCCCTCCACTTT. The full variable domain, with the rest looked up from reference TRBV2 and TRBJ1-6, is EPEVTQTPSHQVTQMGQEVILRCVPISNHLYFYWYRQILGQKVEFLVSFYNNEISEKSEIFDDQFSVERPDGSNFTLKIRSTKLEDSAMYFCASSEMPQSSYNSPLHFGNGTRLTVT.

V usage is TRBV5-1 and J usage is TRBJ2-1; 9 nucleotides align to TRBD1. The end of the DNA aligns better with TRBJ2-7, so the J call may be wrong. CDR3 length equals 15 residues. Looked up from germline, CDR1 is SGHRS and CDR2 is YFSETQ. The CDR3 sequence is CASSLGDRVVYEQYF. In nucleotides, the CDR3 is TGCGCCAGCAGCTTGGGGGACAGGGTCGTGTACGAGCAGTACTTC.

This clonotype has more than one count but fewer than ten. The rearrangement uses TRBV4-1 and TRBJ1-2; tentative D call: TRBD1 (6 bases). Germline V gene lookup returns CDR1 MGHRA and CDR2 YSYEKL. This CDR3 is built from 17 residues. V was cut by 4 bases and J by 2 bases, with 20 bases left in between. The CDR3 loop reads CASSPGRLGQLNYGYTF. CDR3 in DNA: TGCGCCAGCAGCCCTGGGAGGTTAGGACAGTTGAACTATGGCTACACCTTC.

The chain carries TRBV3-1 and TRBJ2-7; 8 nucleotides line up with TRBD1. The CDR3 has 15 residues. Per germline, CDR1 LGHDT and CDR2 YNNKEL (reference sequence). V was clipped by 0 bases and J by 2 bases; unmatched bases: 3. The CDR3 region is CASSQEDRVTYEQYF. DNA for the CDR3: TGTGCCAGCAGCCAAGAGGACAGGGTGACCTACGAGCAGTACTTC.

The rearrangement uses TRBV29-1 and TRBJ2-1; no clear D. This CDR3 region has 15 residues. The V end was cut by 0 bases, the J end by 4 bases, with 13 bases between. Germline V gives CDR1 SQVTM, CDR2 ANQGSEA. The CDR3 spells CSVEDPRSEYNEQFF. Here the CDR3 DNA reads TGCAGCGTTGAAGACCCTCGGTCTGAGTACAATGAGCAGTTCTTC.

The chain recombines TRBV29-1 with TRBJ2-5; tentative D call: TRBD1 (5 bases). CDR1 is SQVTM and CDR2 is ANQGSEA in the germline V gene. The CDR3 has 12 residues. Trimming pared 0 bases from V and 5 bases from J, leaving 7 bases between. CDR3 in amino acids: CSVEDRVETQYF. CDR3 nucleotides: TGCAGCGTTGAAGACAGGGTGGAGACCCAGTACTTC.

V usage is TRBV7-9 and J usage is TRBJ1-2; perhaps TRBD1 as D (5 bases). V was clipped by 4 bases and J by 7 bases, with 13 bases between them. CDR3 length: 13 residues. Germline CDR1 is SEHNR and CDR2 is FQNEAQ (reference sequence). The DNA for the CDR3 is TGTGCCAGCAGCTCCCCTAAGGGGACTGGCTACACCTTC. Amino acid sequence: CASSSPKGTGYTF.

The chain couples TRBV29-1 to TRBJ2-7, with D perhaps TRBD1 or TRBD2 (5 bases each). CDR1 and CDR2 (germline): SQVTM, ANQGSEA. Trimming cost V 3 bases and J 0 bases, with 9 bases left between them. This CDR3 is 13 amino acids long. CDR3 DNA: TGCAGCGTTGACGGGGCGGCCTCCTACGAGCAGTACTTC. Protein product: CSVDGAASYEQYF.

This clonotype was observed a few times. The chain links TRBV20-1 to TRBJ2-3; the match to TRBD2 covers 7 bases. V gave up 1 base and J gave up 2 bases; unmatched junction bases: 6. CDR3 length: 15 residues. Germline loops: CDR1 DFQATT, CDR2 SNEGSKA (reference sequence). In DNA, the CDR3 is TGCAGTGCTAGAGTGGGGGGGACCGTCACAGATACGCAGTATTTT. Translated: CSARVGGTVTDTQYF.

V is TRBV7-8 and J is TRBJ2-5; 9 bases agree with TRBD2. J gave up 5 bases and V 1 base, and 8 bases lay outside the gene matches. Germline lookup yields CDR1 SGHVS and CDR2 FQNEAQ. The CDR3 length is 16 residues. This CDR3 reads CASSLESAGGRETQYF. The CDR3 nucleotides are TGTGCCAGCAGCTTAGAGTCGGCGGGGGGGCGGGAGACCCAGTACTTC.

The CDR3 DNA sequence: TGCGCCAGCGGGCGATTTACTACGGGACAACGATACGAGCAGTACTTC. This codes for CASGRFTTGQRYEQYF. The chain employs TRBV4-1 and TRBJ2-7; D is perhaps TRBD1 (6 bases). Trimming shortened V by 8 bases and J by 4 bases, and 24 bases separated the two germline ends. Germline values: CDR1 MGHRA, CDR2 YSYEKL. The CDR3 totals 16 residues.

The rearrangement uses TRBV5-1 and TRBJ2-1, with 7 nucleotides matching TRBD1. Trimming removed 4 bases from V and 4 bases from J; junction bases left unmatched: 17. The germline V gene encodes CDR1 SGHRS and CDR2 YFSETQ. There are 18 residues in the CDR3. CDR3 amino acids: CASSPRQGPDPFYNEQFF. CDR3 sequence (DNA): TGCGCCAGCAGCCCCCGACAGGGACCGGACCCGTTTTACAATGAGCAGTTCTTC.

This chain uses TRBV29-1 with TRBJ1-2; D not certain. The CDR3 runs to 11 residues. Germline CDR1 and CDR2: SQVTM and ANQGSEA. V was clipped by 6 bases and J by 9 bases, with 14 bases between them. The CDR3 sequence: CSVEAWESYTF. Written as DNA, the CDR3 is TGCAGCGTAGAGGCTTGGGAGAGCTACACCTTC.

The V gene is TRBV5-1, the J gene TRBJ2-1; D is possibly TRBD1 (6 bases). Germline CDR1 SGHRS, CDR2 YFSETQ. CDR3 length: 12 amino acids. Trimming shortened V by 0 bases and J by 13 bases, and 11 bases separated the two germline ends. This CDR3 is CASSLGDKEQFF. In DNA form, the CDR3 reads TGCGCCAGCAGCTTGGGGGACAAAGAACAGTTCTTC.

With respect to this clonotype: At one of its ends the junction is not consistent with the germline gene, which may arise from a read error. The chain is built from TRBV7-9 and TRBJ2-6; D might be TRBD1 or TRBD2, each matching 6 bases. The CDR3 consists of 14 residues. Germline lookup yields CDR1 SEHNR and CDR2 FQNEAQ (reference sequence). DNA of the CDR3: TGTGCCAGCAGCCTGAGGGGGGAGTCCAACGTCCGGACTTTC. Translated: CASSLRGESNVRTF.

The chain is built from TRBV20-1 and TRBJ2-7; 9 nucleotides agree with TRBD1. Germline V lookup: CDR1 DFQATT, CDR2 SNEGSKA (reference sequence). The CDR3 sequence is 13 residues long. The junction had 3 bases not matched to a gene; V was cut back by 3 bases and J by 3 bases. This chain's CDR3 is CSASGQGNYEQYF. Here the CDR3 DNA reads TGCAGTGCTAGCGGACAGGGGAACTACGAGCAGTACTTC.

The chain links TRBV6-5 to TRBJ1-1; D gene uncertain. Germline V CDR1 and CDR2: MNHEY, SVGAGI. The CDR3 length is 15 residues. The V end was cut by 7 bases, the J end by 1 base, with 16 bases between. The CDR3 DNA reads as TGTGCCAGCACCTTCGGGCCGCTAGGGAACACTGAAGCTTTCTTT. Amino acids: CASTFGPLGNTEAFF.

This sequence joins TRBV12-3 or TRBV12-4 and TRBJ1-5, with TRBD1 matching 8 bases. After removal of 6 bases from V and 6 bases from J, the junction contained 13 bases not matched to a gene. This CDR3 has 16 amino acids. CDR3 protein: CASSPGRTGRGQPQHF. The DNA of the CDR3 is TGTGCCAGCAGCCCCGGAAGGACAGGGAGGGGTCAGCCCCAGCATTTT.

This clonotype was picked up a small number of times. The chain employs TRBV4-1 and TRBJ2-7, with 11 bases matching TRBD1. V shed 2 bases, J shed 6 bases, and the junction held 6 bases outside the gene matches. Germline V gene lookup returns CDR1 MGHRA and CDR2 YSYEKL. The CDR3 spans 15 residues. In DNA, the CDR3 is TGCGCCAGCAGCCAATTGGGACAGGGGGAATCCGAGCAGTACTTC. Translating gives CASSQLGQGESEQYF.

V usage is TRBV28 and J usage is TRBJ1-4; no definite D call. V was trimmed by 6 bases and J by 6 bases, leaving 17 bases between them. The CDR3 consists of 15 residues. The germline CDR1 and CDR2 sequences are MDHEN and SYDVKM. This CDR3 is CASRDNRDNDEKLFF. CDR3 in DNA: TGTGCCAGCAGGGATAACCGGGATAACGATGAAAAACTGTTTTTT.

This clonotype has more than one count but fewer than ten. Sequence at one end of the junction differs from germline and may be a read error. The chain couples TRBV9 to TRBJ2-1, with 9 bases lining up with TRBD2. The CDR3 spans 19 residues. Germline V gene sequence: CDR1 SGDLS, CDR2 YYNGEE. CDR3 bases: TGTGCCGGCAGCGTAGAATCGCAGGGGATGGCGGGAGGGCCACCCGAGCAGTTCTTC. Its protein product is CAGSVESQGMAGGPPEQFF.

This sequence joins TRBV12-3 or TRBV12-4 and TRBJ2-7; 11 bases align to TRBD2. This CDR3 has 14 residues. V shed 5 bases and J 5 bases; nucleotides not matched to a gene: 5. In DNA form, the CDR3 reads TGTGCCAGCAGTGCGACTAGCGGGGCCCACGAGCAGTACTTC. This encodes CASSATSGAHEQYF.

The table lists this clonotype with many counts. The chain joins TRBV20-1 to TRBJ2-7; 8 bases are shared with TRBD1. Germline V gene sequence: CDR1 DFQATT, CDR2 SNEGSKA (reference sequence). The CDR3 is made up of 14 amino acids. After removal of 2 bases from V and 5 bases from J, the junction contained 8 bases not matched to a gene. The CDR3 loop reads CSARRQGITNEQYF. As DNA, the CDR3 is TGCAGTGCTAGAAGACAGGGGATTACCAACGAGCAGTACTTC.

The chain couples TRBV6-6 to TRBJ2-5, with TRBD1 identical over 10 bases. Per the germline V gene, CDR1 is MNHNY and CDR2 is SVGAGI (reference sequence). This CDR3 comprises 17 residues. J gave up 5 bases and V 4 bases, and 13 bases lay outside the gene matches. The CDR3 DNA sequence: TGTGCCAGCAGTTCCTACTGGACAGGGGGATTAGAGGAGACCCAGTACTTC. This codes for CASSSYWTGGLEETQYF.

This clonotype was found a few times. This sequence joins TRBV5-1 and TRBJ2-4; D gene ambiguous. The CDR3 consists of 15 residues. Germline V gene sequence: CDR1 SGHRS, CDR2 YFSETQ. Trimming pared 1 base from V and 0 bases from J, leaving 8 bases between. CDR3 in DNA: TGCGCCAGCAGCTTGAACACTCTAGCCAAAAACATTCAGTACTTC. Its protein is CASSLNTLAKNIQYF.

This chain uses TRBV7-9 with TRBJ2-3; 9 nucleotides align to TRBD2. There are 17 residues in the CDR3. Germline loops: CDR1 SEHNR, CDR2 FQNEAQ (reference sequence). J gave up 2 bases and V 4 bases, and 10 bases lay outside the gene matches. CDR3 amino acids: CASSSTLAGMFTDTQYF. CDR3 coding DNA: TGTGCCAGCAGCTCAACTCTAGCGGGGATGTTCACAGATACGCAGTATTTT. The whole variable domain, remainder taken from reference TRBV7-9 and TRBJ2-3, is DTGVSQNPRHKITKRGQNVTFRCDPISEHNRLYWYRQTLGQGPEFLTYFQNEAQLEKSRLLSDRFSAERPKGSFSTLEIQRTEQGDSAMYLCASSSTLAGMFTDTQYFGPGTRLTVL.

This clonotype was seen only a few times. This chain links TRBV12-2 with TRBJ2-3; the table's TRBD2 call for D was not verified on the DNA. TRBV12-2 counts as a pseudogene. The CDR3 consists of 18 residues. The CDR3: CASRLPSGLAGKRDTQYF. Here the CDR3 DNA reads TGTGCAAGTCGCTTACCCAGCGGACTAGCGGGGAAAAGAGATACGCAGTATTTT.

This clonotype was seen more than once but under ten times. The chain has TRBV29-1 and TRBJ2-7; TRBD1 matches 8 bases. The ends lost 7 bases at V and 4 bases at J; junction bases unmatched: 6. The CDR3 has 12 residues. CDR1 and CDR2 (germline): SQVTM, ANQGSEA. The CDR3 DNA sequence: TGCAGCGCCGAGACAGGGGAGTACGAGCAGTACTTC. It yields the protein CSAETGEYEQYF.

This clonotype was counted only a few times. The chain uses TRBV6-1 and TRBJ2-3; 7 bases are shared with TRBD2. Germline values: CDR1 MNHNS, CDR2 SASEGT. Germline trimming cut 5 bases from V and 6 bases from J; bases unmatched to any gene: 14. There are 16 residues in the CDR3. This CDR3 reads CASSPLPGRGPDTQYF. CDR3 nucleotide sequence: TGTGCCAGCAGTCCCCTCCCTGGGAGGGGACCCGATACGCAGTATTTT.